The present T cell receptor (beta chain) was sequenced within a study of CD8+CD57+ T cells in acquired aplastic anemia (dated by TCRdb to the late 2010s). Study-level background: Extracted DNA from sorted CD4+ and CD8+ cells averaged about 2.9 ug, ranging from roughly 0.2 to 30 ug. For healthy donor samples, the average read count was about 10 million for CD4+ cells and around 12 million for CD8+ cells. General conclusions and limits of the study: No significant difference in CD8+ Simpson's diversity was found between patients and healthy controls (P=0.060). Roughly 30 CD8+ CDR3 sequences were found to be shared between patients and controls, but these sequences appeared to be highly expressed in patients and within the immunodominant clones of the patients.

The study deep-sequenced TCR repertoires of sorted CD4+ and CD8+ blood T cells from severe aplastic anemia patients and healthy subjects. Ficoll-Paque density gradient centrifugation was used to isolate peripheral blood mononuclear cells. Before DNA was extracted, CD4+ and CD8+ T cells were sorted using either FACS or magnetic beads. Genomic DNA was used as template for profiling of TCR beta VDJ combinations and CDR3 sequences. TCR repertoire sequencing was run on an Illumina HiSeq 2000. The paper's processing steps were these. TRBV/TRBJ rearrangement plots, CDR3 size and DJ length profiles, and Simpson's diversity index were used to evaluate the repertoires. Whichever DNA sequence was most abundant in the deep sequencing data was defined as the immunodominant clone. CDR3 amino acid sequences were checked for sharing between subjects and were compared against published repertoires and the VDJdb database. The public reads were run again by TCRdb, first through fastp at Q25 and then through MiXCR, and only productive beta chains were kept. Rows with one shared CDR3 protein collapse into an entry with the most common genes and DNA. TCRdb, rather than the study authors, made the V and J calls. Counted in this sample were under 200,000 distinct CDR3 sequences; under 75% of them appeared once. The ten most abundant clones make up roughly 42% of the sample.

Note on this clonotype: Its specific antigen is unknown. Qualities for individual bases were not recorded, and no much larger clone is one base off.

Trimming takes 1 base off V and 6 bases off J; junction bases not matched to a gene: 11. CDR3 length: 16 amino acids, cysteine to phenylalanine. CDR3 DNA is the only sequence kept; it has 48 bases, read in frame from the first base. CDR1 and CDR2 (DFQATT, SNEGSKA) derive from the germline V gene (reference sequence). The specimen sequenced was sorted CD4+, CD8+, or CD8+CD57+ T cells (not recorded which) from PBMCs. The clonotype comes from a human donor in good health. The chain joins TRBV20-1 to TRBJ2-1; 8 nucleotides in the junction match TRBD2. The CDR3 protein: CSARVFGTGGPNEQFF. The sequence in DNA is TGCAGTGCTAGAGTCTTTGGGACGGGAGGGCCCAATGAGCAGTTCTTC.